What follows are 19 T cell receptor beta chains derived from one specimen sequenced in a study of T-cell memory formation after mild COVID-19. Using its own MiXCR run on the 5' RACE reads, TCRdb lists one record per CDR3 protein. The table shows 30,000 to 35,000 distinct CDR3 sequences, with 7% to 8% occurring only once. Source material: PBMCs or a T cell subset sorted from them (not recorded which). These receptor sequences come from a young man who had mild COVID-19 (a few samples of this study predate the infection). Cell type and time point are not known.

CDR3 nucleotides: TGTGCCAGCAGCTCCACAGGACAGGGGGCGAGCGAGCAGTACTTC. This codes for CASSSTGQGASEQYF. The chain joins TRBV5-5 to TRBJ2-7; TRBD1 matches 11 bases. There are 15 residues in the CDR3. The J segment lost 6 bases and the V segment lost 3 bases, leaving 8 bases of the junction unmatched. Germline-derived CDR1 and CDR2 are SGHKS and YYEKEE (reference sequence).

The sample holds many counts of this clonotype. The chain employs TRBV29-1 and TRBJ1-1, with D unresolved. V was cut by 4 bases and J by 7 bases, with 10 bases left in between. Germline assignment: CDR1 SQVTM and CDR2 ANQGSEA. This CDR3 comprises 11 residues. This CDR3 reads CSVGSGGEAFF. DNA for the CDR3: TGCAGCGTTGGCAGTGGTGGTGAAGCTTTCTTT.

The table lists this clonotype with many counts. The V call is TRBV7-2, the J call TRBJ1-1; 12 positions match TRBD1. The CDR3 totals 17 residues. The germline V gene encodes CDR1 SGHTA and CDR2 FQGNSA. With 5 bases clipped from V and 6 bases from J, the junction kept 13 bases outside the gene matches. The CDR3 region has the DNA TGTGCCAGCAGCCTACCGGGACAGGGGGCGCTCAGACCTGAAGCTTTCTTT. Protein sequence: CASSLPGQGALRPEAFF.

In this sample, this clonotype turned up many times. This chain links TRBV12-3 or TRBV12-4 with TRBJ2-5, with D perhaps TRBD1 (6 bases). The length of the CDR3 is 14 residues. V was clipped by 6 bases and J by 0 bases, with 11 bases between them. The CDR3 region has the DNA TGTGCCAGCAGCTATCGGGACAACCAAGAGACCCAGTACTTC. This codes for CASSYRDNQETQYF.

The gene calls are TRBV20-1 and TRBJ2-7, with 9 bases that match TRBD1. The germline V gene has CDR1 DFQATT and CDR2 SNEGSKA (reference sequence). The CDR3 runs to 14 residues. V gave up 5 bases and J gave up 2 bases; unmatched junction bases: 7. Written as DNA, the CDR3 is TGCAGTGCTTCCTCCCGGGACAGGGCCTACGAGCAGTACTTC. It translates to CSASSRDRAYEQYF.

This clonotype was found a few times. This chain links TRBV21-1 with TRBJ1-5; TRBD1, the table's D call, was not compared with the DNA. TRBV21-1 is listed as a pseudogene. CDR3 length: 15 residues. This chain's CDR3 is CASSKVRDKNQPQHF. CDR3 nucleotide sequence: TGTGCCAGCAGCAAAGTCAGGGACAAAAATCAGCCCCAGCATTTT.

This clonotype was found many times. The rearrangement uses TRBV9 and TRBJ2-7; D not resolved. The CDR3 spans 15 residues. Per the germline V gene, CDR1 is SGDLS and CDR2 is YYNGEE. Trimming shortened V by 0 bases and J by 0 bases, and 10 bases separated the two germline ends. CDR3 sequence: CASSVDSQYSYEQYF. The CDR3 bases are TGTGCCAGCAGCGTAGATTCCCAATACTCCTACGAGCAGTACTTC.

This chain joins TRBV19 and TRBJ2-1; TRBD1 matches at 10 bases. CDR3 length: 16 residues. J was trimmed by 3 bases and V by 5 bases; bases with no gene match: 7. Germline CDR1 LNHDA, CDR2 SQIVND (reference sequence). DNA of the CDR3: TGTGCCAGTAGTGTGATAGGGACAGGGGTCTACAATGAGCAGTTCTTC. Translation gives CASSVIGTGVYNEQFF.

This clonotype was detected many times. The chain uses TRBV29-1 and TRBJ2-1, with D possibly matching TRBD2 (6 bases). V gave up 6 bases and J gave up 1 base, with 16 bases separating them. Germline lookup yields CDR1 SQVTM and CDR2 ANQGSEA. The CDR3 is made up of 15 amino acids. The CDR3 sequence: CSVLPRRDSYNEQFF. The CDR3 DNA reads as TGCAGCGTCCTACCCCGGAGGGATTCCTACAATGAGCAGTTCTTC.

This clonotype was observed many times. This rearrangement joins TRBV18 to TRBJ1-1; D gene uncertain. V was trimmed by 4 bases and J by 7 bases, leaving 10 bases between them. CDR1 is KGHSH and CDR2 is LQKENI in the germline V gene. The CDR3 totals 12 residues. The DNA for the CDR3 is TGTGCCAGCTCACTCGCGGAAAATGAAGCTTTCTTT. This encodes CASSLAENEAFF.

This clonotype has ten or more counts. The genes are TRBV3-1 and TRBJ2-7, with 11 bases lining up with TRBD2. V trimming: 4 bases; J trimming: 2 bases; junction bases outside the gene matches: 4. The germline gives CDR1 LGHDT, CDR2 YNNKEL (reference sequence). The CDR3 is 15 amino acids. This CDR3 reads CASSRGTSGPYEQYF. Here the CDR3 DNA reads TGTGCCAGCAGCCGAGGGACTAGCGGACCCTACGAGCAGTACTTC.

This clonotype has more than one count but fewer than ten. The chain employs TRBV6-2 or TRBV6-3 and TRBJ2-5; TRBD2 matches at 8 bases. Germline V lookup: CDR1 MNHEY, CDR2 SVGEGT. V lost 7 bases, J lost 2 bases, and 6 bases stayed unmatched. There are 14 residues in the CDR3. Here the CDR3 DNA reads TGTGCCAGCACCCCAGGCGGGGGGCAAGAGACCCAGTACTTC. It is translated as CASTPGGGQETQYF.

This clonotype was seen at least ten times. The chain combines TRBV6-1 with TRBJ1-6; D uncertain. Germline CDR1 MNHNS, CDR2 SASEGT. The CDR3 runs 12 residues. With 8 bases removed from V and 7 bases from J, the gap between germline ends came to 9 bases. The CDR3: CASSMGNSPLHF. The CDR3 DNA reads TGTGCCAGCTCTATGGGCAATTCACCCCTCCACTTT.

In this sample, this clonotype turned up a few times. The chain has TRBV12-3 or TRBV12-4 and TRBJ1-4; D may be TRBD1 (6 bases). V was trimmed by 6 bases and J by 6 bases, leaving 17 bases between them. The CDR3 sequence is 15 residues long. As DNA, the CDR3 is TGTGCCAGCAGACTAGCGGGGGGGGCGGATGAAAAACTGTTTTTT. It is translated as CASRLAGGADEKLFF.

The chain has TRBV4-1 and TRBJ2-7, with D uncertain. V lost 6 bases to trimming and J lost 5 bases, with 14 bases between them. The germline V gene has CDR1 MGHRA and CDR2 YSYEKL. The CDR3 is 13 residues long. The CDR3 region has the DNA TGCGCCAGCAGGTCTCAAACTTGGGACGAGCAGTACTTC. It is translated as CASRSQTWDEQYF.

The chain combines TRBV3-1 with TRBJ2-3, with TRBD2 matching over 11 bases. The V gene end was trimmed by 4 bases and the J gene end by 5 bases; junction bases not matched to a gene: 2. Germline V gene sequence: CDR1 LGHDT, CDR2 YNNKEL (reference sequence). CDR3 length: 14 amino acids. The CDR3 loop is CASSLTSGEDTQYF. Here the CDR3 DNA reads TGTGCCAGCAGCCTGACTAGCGGGGAAGATACGCAGTATTTT.

This clonotype was observed at least ten times. This rearrangement joins TRBV4-1 to TRBJ1-1; D might be TRBD1 (5 bases). This CDR3 spans 13 amino acids. The V and J ends lost 6 bases and 3 bases respectively, with 11 bases between them. Germline CDR1 and CDR2: MGHRA and YSYEKL. CDR3 nucleotide sequence: TGCGCCAGCAGGCGACCGACAGACACTGAAGCTTTCTTT. It translates to CASRRPTDTEAFF.

This clonotype has more than one count but fewer than ten. The V and J genes are TRBV20-1 and TRBJ2-3; 11 bases agree with TRBD2. V dropped 0 bases and J dropped 3; count of bases not matched to a gene: 11. Germline CDR1 DFQATT, CDR2 SNEGSKA (reference sequence). The CDR3 is 18 residues long. The DNA of the CDR3 is TGCAGTGCTAGAGATAGTAGCGGGGGGGATCTACTAACAGATACGCAGTATTTT. It yields the protein CSARDSSGGDLLTDTQYF.

V gene TRBV9 combines with J gene TRBJ2-5; no definite D call. The CDR3 consists of 14 residues. Germline V lookup: CDR1 SGDLS, CDR2 YYNGEE. V lost 0 bases and J lost 2, with 8 bases in between. Here the CDR3 reads CASSVGSGQETQYF. For the CDR3, the DNA is TGTGCCAGCAGCGTAGGGTCGGGTCAAGAGACCCAGTACTTC.